This T cell receptor (beta chain) was sequenced for a study of blood T cell repertoires in COVID-19. Per the original methods: Amplification of reference gene primers provided the estimated nucleated cell counts. Sequenced by immunoSEQ multiplex PCR; TCRdb stores in-frame clones only, minus some. The V and J calls and clone size were taken over from that table, and D and trimming were inferred from the DNA. The repertoire holds over 90,000 clones, with more than 80% as singletons. This clone turned up a few times. This CDR3 has 17 amino acids. V gave up 2 bases and J gave up 7 bases, with 22 bases separating them. Germline V gene data show CDR1 as SGHTS and CDR2 as YDEGEE.

Input material: peripheral blood. V is TRBV5-8 and J is TRBJ2-1; a weak D match, TRBD1 (5 bases). This TCR was recovered from a human donor in a cohort sampled during active COVID-19. The DNA of the CDR3 is TGTGCCAGCAGCTTCCCACCAGGGTCGCGGTTTGGGAATGAGCAGTTCTTC. Encoded protein: CASSFPPGSRFGNEQFF. Variable domain in full (rest from reference TRBV5-8 and TRBJ2-1): EAGVTQSPTHLIKTRGQQATLRCSPISGHTSVYWYQQALGLGLQFLLWYDEGEERNRGNFPPRFSGRQFPNYSSELNVNALELEDSALYLCASSFPPGSRFGNEQFFGPGTRLTVL.